The following is a TCR beta chain sequence with its context. Its binding antigen is unknown. Coverage ceases 3 residues before the CDR3 finishes, and the germline J gene fills in the end. CVID samples and control samples contributed equivalent amounts of genomic DNA as sequencing input. For every sample, a 60 bp segment covering the rearranged TCRbeta CDR3 region was amplified and then sequenced. The immunoSEQ assay, a bias-corrected multiplex PCR with high-throughput sequencing, was employed for TCRbeta amplification. As for how the authors treated the data: Each unique nucleotide sequence was treated as a clone and annotated with V, D and J genes, copy number and frequency. Sequences were labeled productive if in frame, and non-productive if out of frame or containing stop codons. As previously described, clonality was computed from Shannon's entropy. The predicted amino acid sequences of productive clones were used to derive mean CDR3 Kyte-Doolittle hydropathy. Scaled V gene usage was hierarchically clustered using Manhattan distance and complete linkage with the R hclust function. To assess clone sharing by CDR3 amino acid sequence, 12 repertoires per group were resampled over 100 rounds. The repertoires were searched for 65 to 80 published EBV-specific and 245 published CMV-specific TCRbeta sequences. A couple of CVID samples yielding fewer than 10,000 sequences were excluded from analysis, leaving over 35 CVID repertoires. Drawn from immuneACCESS, this table holds only the in-frame rearrangements with V and J called that TCRdb kept. Clones are partly lost; checked studies trace under half to an unresolved V gene and leave the rest unexplained. From that table come the V and J calls and clone size; the DNA was used to work out D and trimming. For this sample, some 25,000 clones appear and none is a singleton. The biggest ten clones account for approximately 4% of the sample.

The CDR3 measures 16 amino acids from cysteine to phenylalanine. Part of the CDR3 DNA is given, 39 bases translated from base 1. V is pruned by 1 base and J by 8 bases, leaving 7 bases of the junction without a gene match. According to the germline V gene, CDR1 reads SGHVS and CDR2 reads FNYEAQ. These data originate in a study of T cell clonality in common variable immunodeficiency (dated by TCRdb to the mid-2010s). The paper as a whole reports these results and caveats: The authors noted that sequencing repertoires of T cell subpopulations would be needed to clarify what caused the increased clonality in CVID. CVID TCRbeta sequences reportedly showed fewer deletions and N-nucleotide insertions and lacked highly modified clones with 13 or more V deletions. Despite equal DNA input, controls averaged about 79,000 unique sequences per sample versus around 32,000 in CVID samples. TCRbeta clonality was higher in CVID subjects than in healthy controls (t-test p = 0.018), and the increase was most characteristic of about a third of subjects. Healthy controls shared more TCRbeta clones with each other than CVID subjects shared among themselves (p < 0.0001). Patient heterogeneity within the CVID cohort put limits on correlating repertoire features with clinical complications.

CVID was diagnosed by standard criteria: serum IgG, IgA and/or IgM reduced below normal range, plus specific antibody deficiency. There were around 45 subjects in the CVID group (about 29 male and about 15 female), ranging in age from about 8 to 64 years, with a mean age of roughly 40. Most CVID patients and most healthy controls were of Caucasian heritage. At the time of study participation, every CVID subject had been on replacement immunoglobulin therapy for at least one year. No CVID subject was ill or taking immunomodulatory or immunosuppressive medication when blood was collected. From each donor, about 4.5 to 8.5 ml of heparinized peripheral whole blood was collected. Genomic DNA from adults with common variable immune deficiency (CVID) and from healthy adult controls was used for sequencing of TCRbeta CDR3 repertoires. Diluted blood was density-centrifuged over Hypaque 1077 or Ficoll-Paque to isolate peripheral blood mononuclear cells. Unsorted mononuclear cells served as the source of genomic DNA, which was extracted either by Qiagen column purification or by a centrifugation-based method.

Sequenced: peripheral blood mononuclear cells. The rearranged segments are TRBV7-6 and TRBJ2-1; the junction holds 11 bases that match TRBD1. The receptor's source is a human donor with common variable immunodeficiency. Partial CDR3 DNA: TGTGCCAGCAGCTTAGGGCTAGGACAGGGGGCGGATGAG. Translated, it reads CASSLGLGQGADE. The CDR3 as a whole reads CASSLGLGQGADEQFF.